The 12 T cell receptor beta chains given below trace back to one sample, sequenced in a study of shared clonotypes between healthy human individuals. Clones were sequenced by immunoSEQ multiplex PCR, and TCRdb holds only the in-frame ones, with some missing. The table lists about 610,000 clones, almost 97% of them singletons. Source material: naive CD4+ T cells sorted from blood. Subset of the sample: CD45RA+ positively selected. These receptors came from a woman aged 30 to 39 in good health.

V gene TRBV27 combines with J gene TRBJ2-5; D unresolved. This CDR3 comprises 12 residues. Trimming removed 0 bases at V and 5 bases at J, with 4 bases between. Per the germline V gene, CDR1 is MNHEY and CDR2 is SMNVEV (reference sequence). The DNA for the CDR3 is TGTGCCAGCAGTTTATCGGTGGAGACCCAGTACTTC. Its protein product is CASSLSVETQYF.

The CDR3 nucleotides read TGTGCCAGCAGCCAAGATCGTGTGGTCTACACCTTC. This gives the protein CASSQDRVVYTF. This chain joins TRBV4-2 and TRBJ1-2, with D unclear. The CDR3 contains 12 residues. Germline CDR1 reads LGHNA; CDR2 reads YNFKEQ. Trimming took off 0 bases at V and 10 bases at J, with 9 bases between the two ends.

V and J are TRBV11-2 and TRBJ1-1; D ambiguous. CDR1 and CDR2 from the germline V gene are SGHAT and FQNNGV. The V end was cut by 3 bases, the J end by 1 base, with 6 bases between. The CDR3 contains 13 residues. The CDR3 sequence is CASSFVENTEAFF. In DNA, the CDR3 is TGTGCCAGCAGCTTTGTTGAGAACACTGAAGCTTTCTTT.

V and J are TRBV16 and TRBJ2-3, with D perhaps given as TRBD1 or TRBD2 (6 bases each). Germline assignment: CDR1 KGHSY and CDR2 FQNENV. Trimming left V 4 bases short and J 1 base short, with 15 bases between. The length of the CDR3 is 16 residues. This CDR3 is CASSRPRRGGTDTQYF. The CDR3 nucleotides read TGTGCCAGCAGCCGGCCCCGGAGGGGGGGCACAGATACGCAGTATTTT.

CDR3 amino acids: CASSLDQAGANVLTF. In nucleotides, the CDR3 is TGCGCCAGCAGCTTGGACCAGGCTGGGGCCAACGTCCTGACTTTC. The chain carries TRBV5-1 and TRBJ2-6; D unresolved. CDR3 length equals 15 residues. Per germline, CDR1 SGHRS and CDR2 YFSETQ. Trimming removed 0 bases at V and 2 bases at J, with 6 bases between.

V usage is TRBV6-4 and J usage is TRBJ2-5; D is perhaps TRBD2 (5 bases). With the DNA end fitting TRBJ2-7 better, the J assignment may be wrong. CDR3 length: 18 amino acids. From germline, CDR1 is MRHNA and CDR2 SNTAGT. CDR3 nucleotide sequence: TGTGCCAGCAGTGACGCCCAGGCGGGTAGACGTAGATCCCACGAGCAGTACTTC. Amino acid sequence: CASSDAQAGRRRSHEQYF.

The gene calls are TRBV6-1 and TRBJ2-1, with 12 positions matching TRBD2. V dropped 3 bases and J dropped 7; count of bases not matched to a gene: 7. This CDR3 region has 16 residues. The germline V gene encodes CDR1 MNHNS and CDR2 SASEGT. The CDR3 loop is CASSDSSGRELNEQFF. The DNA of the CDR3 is TGTGCCAGCAGTGATTCTAGCGGGAGGGAATTGAATGAGCAGTTCTTC.

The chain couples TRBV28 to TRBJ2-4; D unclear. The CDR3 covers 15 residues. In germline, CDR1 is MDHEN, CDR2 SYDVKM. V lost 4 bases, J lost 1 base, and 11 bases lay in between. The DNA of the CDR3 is TGTGCCAGCAGTTCGGAGCTCGGGGCCAAAAACATTCAGTACTTC. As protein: CASSSELGAKNIQYF.

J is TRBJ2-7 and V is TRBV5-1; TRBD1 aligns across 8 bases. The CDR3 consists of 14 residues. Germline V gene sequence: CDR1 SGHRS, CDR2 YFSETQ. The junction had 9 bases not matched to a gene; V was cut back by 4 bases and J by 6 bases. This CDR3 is CASSHRQGPGEQYF. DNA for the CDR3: TGCGCCAGCAGCCATCGACAGGGGCCGGGCGAGCAGTACTTC.

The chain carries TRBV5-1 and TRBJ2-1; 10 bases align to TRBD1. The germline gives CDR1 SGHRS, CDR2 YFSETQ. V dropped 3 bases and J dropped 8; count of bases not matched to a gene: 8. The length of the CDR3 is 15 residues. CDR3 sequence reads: CASSWQGQGLDEQFF. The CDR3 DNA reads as TGCGCCAGCAGCTGGCAGGGACAGGGGTTGGATGAGCAGTTCTTC.

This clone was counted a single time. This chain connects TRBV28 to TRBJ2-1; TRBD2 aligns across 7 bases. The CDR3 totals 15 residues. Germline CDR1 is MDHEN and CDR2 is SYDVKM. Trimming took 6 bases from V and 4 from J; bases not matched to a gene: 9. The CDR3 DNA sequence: TGTGCCAGCAGCCCCCCTAGCGGAGTTTACAATGAGCAGTTCTTC. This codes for CASSPPSGVYNEQFF.

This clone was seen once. The CDR3 reads CASSYTVSTDTQYF. In nucleotides, the CDR3 is TGTGCCAGCAGTTACACGGTCAGCACAGATACGCAGTATTTT. The V and J genes are TRBV6-5 and TRBJ2-3; D is unresolved. The CDR3 contains 14 residues. Germline CDR1 MNHEY, CDR2 SVGAGI. Trimming left V 2 bases short and J 0 bases short, with 6 bases between.